What follows describes a single T cell receptor beta chain. These data originate in a study of cytomegalovirus exposure and HLA in healthy donors. The PCR contained 60 Vbeta and 13 Jbeta primers. Repertoires were generated with immunoSEQ multiplex PCR, while TCRdb's copy carries only in-frame clones and drops some. This sample carries some 150,000 clones, roughly four fifths of them seen once, and the ten largest clones take roughly 5%. The receptor was isolated from a woman under 30 in good health and CMV-seropositive. The sequencing input was PBMCs.

For the CDR3, the DNA is TGTGCCAGCAGCCAACCGGGGGTGGGGAGGTCCGGGGAGCTGTTTTTT. Protein product: CASSQPGVGRSGELFF. The V and J genes are TRBV4-2 and TRBJ2-2; possibly TRBD2 for D (6 bases). This CDR3 comprises 16 residues. Deletions cut 2 bases from V and 6 bases from J, with 16 bases between. Germline V gene lookup returns CDR1 LGHNA and CDR2 YNFKEQ.